The 12 T cell receptor beta chains in this list originate from one sample, sequenced in a study of long-term antiretroviral therapy in people with HIV. immunoSEQ v3.0 was run at survey level. Repertoires were generated with immunoSEQ multiplex PCR, while TCRdb's copy carries only in-frame clones and drops some. The table includes 7,500 to 10,000 clones, about 81% detected once. This specimen was unsorted PBMCs, taken 0.7 years after starting antiretroviral therapy. The receptors come from a middle-aged man with HIV.

CDR3 in amino acids: CASSLDDFEQFF. The CDR3 region has the DNA TGTGCCAGCAGCTTGGATGACTTTGAGCAGTTCTTC. J is TRBJ2-1 and V is TRBV5-5, with unresolved D. The CDR3 extends over 12 amino acids. CDR1 SGHKS and CDR2 YYEKEE come from the germline V gene (reference sequence). V was shortened by 0 bases and J by 9 bases, with 7 bases between the two germline ends.

CDR3 DNA: TGTGCCAGCAGTTTGAACCGACAGGAGGGGTACTACGAGCAGTACTTC. It is translated as CASSLNRQEGYYEQYF. The J gene is TRBJ2-7, the V gene TRBV27, with D perhaps being TRBD1 or TRBD2 (6 bases each). V lost 3 bases to trimming and J lost 3 bases, with 18 bases between them. Germline CDR1 and CDR2: MNHEY and SMNVEV (reference sequence). The CDR3 loop spans 16 amino acids.

The chain couples TRBV4-1 to TRBJ2-2, with a weak D call TRBD1 (6 bases). Germline CDR1 reads MGHRA; CDR2 reads YSYEKL. The CDR3 spans 17 residues. With 2 bases removed from V and 1 base from J, the gap between germline ends came to 14 bases. DNA for the CDR3: TGCGCCAGCAGCCAAAAAACCGGGACACTGAACACCGGGGAGCTGTTTTTT. Its translation: CASSQKTGTLNTGELFF.

The genes are TRBV4-3 and TRBJ2-1; 12 bases map to TRBD2. Unmatched junction bases numbered 9, after V lost 0 bases and J lost 6 bases. Germline assignment: CDR1 LGHNA and CDR2 YSLEER. The CDR3 is 18 amino acids. CDR3 sequence reads: CASSQDGVRTSGTNEQFF. The CDR3 DNA reads as TGCGCCAGCAGCCAAGACGGTGTCAGGACTAGCGGGACCAATGAGCAGTTCTTC.

This clone was picked up a small number of times. The V and J genes are TRBV18 and TRBJ2-7; 8 positions match TRBD1. Germline CDR1 is KGHSH and CDR2 is LQKENI. The J segment lost 2 bases and the V segment lost 3 bases, leaving 3 bases of the junction unmatched. The CDR3 spans 14 residues. The CDR3: CASSPGTGAYEQYF. DNA of the CDR3: TGTGCCAGCTCACCGGGGACAGGAGCCTACGAGCAGTACTTC.

This clone was picked up a small number of times. The rearrangement uses TRBV4-3 and TRBJ1-1, with D possibly matching TRBD1 (5 bases). The germline V and J ends were trimmed by 2 bases and 7 bases, with 14 bases remaining between them. CDR1 is LGHNA and CDR2 is YSLEER in the germline V gene. This CDR3 contains 14 residues. CDR3 residues: CASSQSRGTYEAFF. The CDR3 DNA follows: TGCGCCAGCAGCCAATCACGAGGGACTTATGAAGCTTTCTTT.

Only a few counts were recorded for this clone. The rearrangement uses TRBV5-1 and TRBJ2-7, with D maybe TRBD2 (6 bases). This CDR3 comprises 15 residues. V was cut by 4 bases and J by 2 bases, with 16 bases left in between. Per germline, CDR1 SGHRS and CDR2 YFSETQ. CDR3 in amino acids: CASSVSGTPTYEQYF. The CDR3 DNA follows: TGCGCCAGCAGCGTTAGCGGAACACCTACCTACGAGCAGTACTTC.

In its sample, this clone was seen once. The chain employs TRBV29-1 and TRBJ2-2; D gene uncertain. With 7 bases removed from V and 5 bases from J, the gap between germline ends came to 11 bases. This CDR3 comprises 12 residues. Germline assignment: CDR1 SQVTM and CDR2 ANQGSEA. CDR3: CSAGTWTGELFF. CDR3 sequence (DNA): TGCAGCGCAGGAACTTGGACCGGGGAGCTGTTTTTT.

This sequence joins TRBV18 and TRBJ1-5, with 8 bases matching TRBD1. The CDR3 is made up of 14 amino acids. Germline CDR1 KGHSH, CDR2 LQKENI. Losses at the gene ends were 4 bases for V and 1 base for J; bases not matched to a gene: 0. CDR3 bases: TGTGCCAGCTCACGACAGGGGAGCAATCAGCCCCAGCATTTT. It encodes CASSRQGSNQPQHF.

V usage is TRBV4-3 and J usage is TRBJ2-1; possible D gene TRBD2, 6 bases. Trimming pared 8 bases from V and 6 bases from J, leaving 20 bases between. The CDR3 length is 15 residues. Germline lookup yields CDR1 LGHNA and CDR2 YSLEER. The DNA of the CDR3 is TGCGCCAGCGCTCTCGGGAGCCTGGGGGGCAATGAGCAGTTCTTC. Residues: CASALGSLGGNEQFF.

The chain carries TRBV7-9 and TRBJ1-1, with D unresolved. V shed 3 bases and J shed 2 bases, with 7 bases lying between them. Germline V gene sequence: CDR1 SEHNR, CDR2 FQNEAQ (reference sequence). This CDR3 comprises 13 residues. CDR3: CASSLGFNTEAFF. CDR3 DNA: TGTGCCAGCAGCTTGGGATTTAACACTGAAGCTTTCTTT.

The chain carries TRBV7-9 and TRBJ1-5; D not resolved. Germline lookup yields CDR1 SEHNR and CDR2 FQNEAQ (reference sequence). The CDR3 has 14 residues. Trimming pared 1 base from V and 7 bases from J, leaving 11 bases between. CDR3 loop: CASSLGGGWQPQHF. CDR3 sequence (DNA): TGTGCCAGCAGCTTAGGCGGCGGTTGGCAGCCCCAGCATTTT.